This TCR beta chain was identified in a study of blood T cell repertoires in COVID-19. Per the study methods: Estimation of nucleated cell counts relied on the amplification of reference gene primers. The protocol was immunoSEQ multiplex PCR, while the TCRdb copy is restricted to in-frame clones and leaves out a portion. The V and J calls and clone size are taken from that table; D and trimming were inferred from the DNA. The table has 200,000 to 250,000 clones, 65% to 90% seen once. Germline V gene data show CDR1 as LGHDT and CDR2 as YNNKEL (reference sequence). V shed 3 bases, J shed 6 bases, and the junction held 9 bases outside the gene matches. The CDR3 runs to 15 residues.

The clonotype comes from a man aged 40-50 years who had recovered from COVID-19. Sequences were obtained from PBMCs or T cells enriched from blood (not recorded which). The chain joins TRBV3-1 (or the pseudogene TRBV3-2) to TRBJ1-2, with 8 positions matching TRBD1. The CDR3 nucleotides read TGTGCCAGCAGCCAGGGAACAGGGGGTTTCGATGGCTACACCTTC. Protein: CASSQGTGGFDGYTF.